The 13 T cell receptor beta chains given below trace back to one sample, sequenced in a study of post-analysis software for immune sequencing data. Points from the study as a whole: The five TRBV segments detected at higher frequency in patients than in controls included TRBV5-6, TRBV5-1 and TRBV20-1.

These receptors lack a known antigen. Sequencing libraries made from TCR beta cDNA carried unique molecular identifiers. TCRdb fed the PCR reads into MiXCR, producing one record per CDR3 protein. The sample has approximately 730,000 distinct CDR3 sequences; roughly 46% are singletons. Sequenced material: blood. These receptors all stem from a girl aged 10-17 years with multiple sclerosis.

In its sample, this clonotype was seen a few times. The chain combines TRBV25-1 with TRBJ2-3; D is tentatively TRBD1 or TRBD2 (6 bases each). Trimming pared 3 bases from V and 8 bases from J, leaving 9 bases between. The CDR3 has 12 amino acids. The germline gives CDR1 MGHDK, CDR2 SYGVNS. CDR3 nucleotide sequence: TGTGCCAGCAGTGACAGGGGAGGTACGCAGTATTTT. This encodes CASSDRGGTQYF.

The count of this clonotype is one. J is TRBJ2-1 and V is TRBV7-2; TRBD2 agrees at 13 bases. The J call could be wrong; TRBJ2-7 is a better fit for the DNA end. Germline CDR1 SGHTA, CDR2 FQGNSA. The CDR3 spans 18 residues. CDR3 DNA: TGTGCCAGCAGCTTAGGGACTAGCGGGAGAGGTTCCTACAATGAGCAGTACTTC. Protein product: CASSLGTSGRGSYNEQYF.

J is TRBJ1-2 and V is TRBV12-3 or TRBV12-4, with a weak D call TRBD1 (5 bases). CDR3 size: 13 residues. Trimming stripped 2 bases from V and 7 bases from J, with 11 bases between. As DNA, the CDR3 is TGTGCCAGCAGTTTATCAGGGCAGCGTGGCTACACCTTC. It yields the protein CASSLSGQRGYTF.

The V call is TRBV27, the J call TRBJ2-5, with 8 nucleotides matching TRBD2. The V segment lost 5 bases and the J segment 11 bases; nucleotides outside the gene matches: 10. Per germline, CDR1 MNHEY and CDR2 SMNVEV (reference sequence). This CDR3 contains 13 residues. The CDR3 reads CASSPWGSGTQYF. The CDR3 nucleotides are TGTGCCAGCAGTCCCTGGGGTAGCGGGACGCAGTACTTC.

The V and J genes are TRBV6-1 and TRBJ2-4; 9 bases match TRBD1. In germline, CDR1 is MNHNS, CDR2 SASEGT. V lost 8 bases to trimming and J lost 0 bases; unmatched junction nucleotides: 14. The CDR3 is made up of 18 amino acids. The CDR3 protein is CASDDRDREILAKNIQYF. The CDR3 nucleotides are TGTGCCAGCGATGACCGGGACAGGGAGATACTAGCCAAAAACATTCAGTACTTC.

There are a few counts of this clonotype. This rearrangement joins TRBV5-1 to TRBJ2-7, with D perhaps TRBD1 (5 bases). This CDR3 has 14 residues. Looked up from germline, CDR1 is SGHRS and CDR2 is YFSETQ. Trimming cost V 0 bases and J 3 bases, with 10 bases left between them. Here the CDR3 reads CASSLDVGVYEQYF. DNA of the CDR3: TGCGCCAGCAGCTTGGACGTAGGGGTCTACGAGCAGTACTTC.

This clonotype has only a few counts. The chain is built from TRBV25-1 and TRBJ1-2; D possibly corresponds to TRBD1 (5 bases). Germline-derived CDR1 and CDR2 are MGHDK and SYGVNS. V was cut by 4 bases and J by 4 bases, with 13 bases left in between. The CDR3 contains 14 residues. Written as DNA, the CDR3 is TGTGCCAGCAGTGCCGCCGGGACGGCCTATGGCTACACCTTC. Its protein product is CASSAAGTAYGYTF.

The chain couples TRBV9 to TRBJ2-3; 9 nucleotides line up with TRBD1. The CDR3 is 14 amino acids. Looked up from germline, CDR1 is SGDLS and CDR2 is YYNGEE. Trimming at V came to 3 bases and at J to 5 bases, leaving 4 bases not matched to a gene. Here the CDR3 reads CASSETGGGDTQYF. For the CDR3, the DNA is TGTGCCAGCAGCGAGACAGGGGGAGGAGATACGCAGTATTTT. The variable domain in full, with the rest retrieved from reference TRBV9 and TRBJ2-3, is DSGVTQTPKHLITATGQRVTLRCSPRSGDLSVYWYQQSLDQGLQFLIQYYNGEERAKGNILERFSAQQFPDLHSELNLSSLELGDSALYFCASSETGGGDTQYFGPGTRLTVL.

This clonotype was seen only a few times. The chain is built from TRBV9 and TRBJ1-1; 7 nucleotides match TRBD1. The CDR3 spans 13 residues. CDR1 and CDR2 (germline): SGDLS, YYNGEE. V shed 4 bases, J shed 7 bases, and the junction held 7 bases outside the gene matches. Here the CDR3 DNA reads TGTGCCAGCAGCCCTCCCAGGGGGGATGAAGCTTTCTTT. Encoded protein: CASSPPRGDEAFF.

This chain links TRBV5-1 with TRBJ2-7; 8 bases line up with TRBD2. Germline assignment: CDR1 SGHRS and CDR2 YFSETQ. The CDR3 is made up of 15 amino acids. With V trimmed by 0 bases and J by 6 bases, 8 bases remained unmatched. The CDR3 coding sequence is TGCGCCAGCAGCTTGGAAGCGGGAGAGTCTGGCGAGCAGTACTTC. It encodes CASSLEAGESGEQYF.

The CDR3 sequence: CASSQDGTSGMSYNEQFF. The CDR3 region has the DNA TGCGCCAGCAGCCAAGACGGGACTAGCGGGATGTCCTACAATGAGCAGTTCTTC. The chain recombines TRBV4-3 with TRBJ2-1; 13 bases map to TRBD2. Unmatched junction bases numbered 3, after V lost 0 bases and J lost 1 base. CDR1 LGHNA and CDR2 YSLEER come from the germline V gene. The CDR3 length is 18 residues.

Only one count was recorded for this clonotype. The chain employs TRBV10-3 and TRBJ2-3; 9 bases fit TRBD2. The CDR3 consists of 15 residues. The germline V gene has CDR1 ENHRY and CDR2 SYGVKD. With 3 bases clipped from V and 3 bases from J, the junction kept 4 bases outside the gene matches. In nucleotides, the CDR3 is TGTGCCATCAGTGAAAATAGCGGGAGAACAGATACGCAGTATTTT. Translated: CAISENSGRTDTQYF.

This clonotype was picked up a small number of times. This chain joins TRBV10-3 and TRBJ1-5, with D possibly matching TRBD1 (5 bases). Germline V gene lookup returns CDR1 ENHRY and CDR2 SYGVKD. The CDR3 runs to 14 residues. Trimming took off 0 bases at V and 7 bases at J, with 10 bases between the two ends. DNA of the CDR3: TGTGCCATCAGTGAGTCGCCGGGGGGACAGCCCCAGCATTTT. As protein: CAISESPGGQPQHF.